This passage covers 28 T cell receptor beta chains from one sample sequenced in a study of cytomegalovirus exposure and HLA in healthy donors. With 60 Vbeta and 13 Jbeta primers, the PCR was carried out. Only in-frame clones appear in the TCRdb table, and some are missing; sequencing was by immunoSEQ multiplex PCR. The sample lists under 70,000 clones; less than 85% were seen once. Sequencing was performed on PBMCs. Source of these receptors: a woman aged 60-75 years in good health and CMV-seropositive.

The chain carries TRBV5-1 and TRBJ2-1; 8 positions agree with TRBD2. Germline-derived CDR1 and CDR2 are SGHRS and YFSETQ. Trimming cost V 5 bases and J 6 bases; bases outside gene matches: 10. The CDR3 is 15 residues long. For the CDR3, the DNA is TGCGCCAGCAGGGAGGGGACGGGGACTAGCAATGAGCAGTTCTTC. Amino acid sequence: CASREGTGTSNEQFF.

The rearrangement joins TRBV6-4 to TRBJ2-3; 10 bases map to TRBD2. The CDR3 spans 15 residues. Germline CDR1 MRHNA, CDR2 SNTAGT. With 3 bases clipped from V and 6 bases from J, the junction kept 6 bases outside the gene matches. The CDR3 region is CASSEQGSGRDTQYF. The CDR3 nucleotides read TGTGCCAGCAGTGAGCAAGGTAGCGGGAGGGATACGCAGTATTTT.

This chain uses TRBV4-1 with TRBJ2-7; weak D call: TRBD1 (5 bases). The CDR3 length is 15 residues. Trimming removed 0 bases from V and 5 bases from J, with 14 bases in between. Germline CDR1 reads MGHRA; CDR2 reads YSYEKL. CDR3: CASSQDGPGRHEQYF. The DNA of the CDR3 is TGCGCCAGCAGCCAAGATGGACCAGGGCGCCACGAGCAGTACTTC.

V is TRBV5-5 and J is TRBJ1-2; 7 positions match TRBD1. V lost 3 bases and J lost 7; bases outside the gene matches: 6. The CDR3 totals 13 residues. Germline CDR1 SGHKS, CDR2 YYEKEE (reference sequence). DNA for the CDR3: TGTGCCAGCAGCTGGGACAGAGCGGGTGGCTACACCTTC. Amino acids: CASSWDRAGGYTF.

Only one count was recorded for this clone. The chain carries TRBV6-1 and TRBJ1-6, with D possibly matching TRBD1 (5 bases). In germline, CDR1 is MNHNS, CDR2 SASEGT. V was pared by 2 bases and J by 5 bases, with 10 bases between. The CDR3 contains 15 residues. The CDR3 protein is CASSERQLNNSPLHF. The CDR3 DNA follows: TGTGCCAGCAGTGAACGACAGTTAAATAATTCACCCCTCCACTTT.

The chain recombines TRBV9 with TRBJ1-2; no definite D call. Germline CDR1 SGDLS, CDR2 YYNGEE. Trimming took 1 base from V and 5 from J, leaving 9 bases between them. CDR3 size: 13 residues. The CDR3 bases are TGTGCCAGCAGCGTAAACCCACTGTATGGCTACACCTTC. Its translation: CASSVNPLYGYTF.

This chain links TRBV6-1 with TRBJ2-5, with D possibly matching TRBD1 (6 bases). V lost 4 bases to trimming and J lost 7 bases, with 13 bases between them. The CDR3 runs 13 residues. CDR1 and CDR2 from the germline V gene are MNHNS and SASEGT. CDR3 amino acids: CASSGQGRGTQYF. The DNA for the CDR3 is TGTGCCAGCAGTGGTCAGGGGAGAGGGACCCAGTACTTC.

V and J are TRBV6-1 and TRBJ1-3, with TRBD1 identical over 7 bases. The CDR3 has 13 amino acids. Germline lookup yields CDR1 MNHNS and CDR2 SASEGT. With V trimmed by 5 bases and J by 8 bases, 6 bases remained unmatched. CDR3 sequence: CASSRTGRDTIYF. CDR3 in DNA: TGTGCCAGCAGTCGGACAGGTCGGGACACCATATATTTT.

The chain combines TRBV18 with TRBJ1-2; D is unclear. The germline CDR1 and CDR2 sequences are KGHSH and LQKENI. The length of the CDR3 is 15 residues. V shed 0 bases and J shed 0 bases, with 8 bases lying between them. The CDR3 DNA sequence: TGTGCCAGCTCACCACCAGAGGGTTCTAACTATGGCTACACCTTC. Translated: CASSPPEGSNYGYTF. Combining the CDR3 with reference TRBV18 and TRBJ1-2 gives the whole variable domain NAGVMQNPRHLVRRRGQEARLRCSPMKGHSHVYWYRQLPEEGLKFMVYLQKENIIDESGMPKERFSAEFPKEGPSILRIQQVVRGDSAAYFCASSPPEGSNYGYTFGSGTRLTVV.

The chain recombines TRBV14 with TRBJ1-2; D is unclear. Trimming shortened V by 5 bases and J by 5 bases, and 12 bases separated the two germline ends. CDR1 SGHDN and CDR2 FVKESK come from the germline V gene. The CDR3 covers 13 residues. CDR3 sequence reads: CASSDEPGYGYTF. The DNA for the CDR3 is TGTGCCAGCAGCGACGAACCCGGGTATGGCTACACCTTC.

This clone was observed once. The genes are TRBV5-1 and TRBJ1-4; D possibly corresponds to TRBD1 (6 bases). The CDR3 is 15 residues long. Germline loops: CDR1 SGHRS, CDR2 YFSETQ. Trimming left V 4 bases short and J 7 bases short, with 17 bases between. CDR3 sequence (DNA): TGCGCCAGCAGCGAGGTCCTCTCACAGGGTGAAAAACTGTTTTTT. This sequence encodes CASSEVLSQGEKLFF.

The chain links TRBV10-3 to TRBJ1-4, with unresolved D. Germline assignment: CDR1 ENHRY and CDR2 SYGVKD. The ends were cut back, 6 bases at V and 4 bases at J, with 15 bases in the middle. This CDR3 is 15 amino acids long. This chain's CDR3 is CAIRPGSQINEKLFF. The CDR3 region has the DNA TGTGCCATCAGACCCGGGTCCCAGATTAATGAAAAACTGTTTTTT.

This clone was seen once. The chain couples TRBV19 to TRBJ1-2; 9 bases align to TRBD1. The CDR3 runs to 14 residues. Trimming took 9 bases from V and 6 from J; bases not matched to a gene: 11. CDR1 is LNHDA, CDR2 SQIVND, per germline (reference sequence). CDR3 in amino acids: CASRDRVGRHGYTF. CDR3 in DNA: TGTGCCAGCAGGGACAGGGTGGGTCGCCATGGCTACACCTTC.

J is TRBJ1-1 and V is TRBV7-2, with a possible D match to TRBD1 (6 bases). The CDR3 has 16 residues. Per germline, CDR1 SGHTA and CDR2 FQGNSA. Trimming took off 4 bases at V and 1 base at J, with 16 bases between the two ends. In DNA form, the CDR3 reads TGTGCCAGCAGCTCCTCTCCGGGACAAGAGAACACTGAAGCTTTCTTT. This sequence encodes CASSSSPGQENTEAFF.

The table lists this clone with a count of one. The rearrangement joins TRBV4-3 to TRBJ2-7, with TRBD1 as a possible D gene (5 bases). Trimming took off 3 bases at V and 6 bases at J, with 18 bases between the two ends. Germline V gives CDR1 LGHNA, CDR2 YSLEER. The CDR3 totals 15 residues. Written as DNA, the CDR3 is TGCGCCAGCAGCCAGTCCCCCCAGGGCTCGTCCGAGCAGTACTTC. Translation: CASSQSPQGSSEQYF.

The V gene is TRBV30, the J gene TRBJ2-3; 7 positions match TRBD1. J gave up 0 bases and V 5 bases, and 5 bases lay outside the gene matches. Germline V gene data show CDR1 as GTSNPN and CDR2 as SVGIG (reference sequence). The CDR3 totals 14 residues. The CDR3 loop is CAWGGQVSTDTQYF. DNA of the CDR3: TGTGCCTGGGGCGGACAGGTTAGCACAGATACGCAGTATTTT.

The V call is TRBV7-9, the J call TRBJ1-4, with 7 bases that match TRBD1. CDR3 length equals 16 residues. The germline gives CDR1 SEHNR, CDR2 FQNEAQ (reference sequence). Trimming took 4 bases from V and 4 from J; bases not matched to a gene: 9. CDR3 nucleotide sequence: TGTGCCAGCAGCTCCGTGCTGGGACAGCGTAATGAAAAACTGTTTTTT. Amino acids: CASSSVLGQRNEKLFF.

CDR3 in DNA: TGTGCCAGCAAACTGCGAGGACAGGGTAGCAATCAGCCCCAGCATTTT. Encoded protein: CASKLRGQGSNQPQHF. The chain links TRBV6-6 to TRBJ1-5, with 8 nucleotides matching TRBD1. V gave up 7 bases and J gave up 0 bases; unmatched junction bases: 8. This CDR3 comprises 16 residues. From germline, CDR1 is MNHNY and CDR2 SVGAGI (reference sequence).

This clone showed up just a few times. The V call is TRBV6-6, the J call TRBJ2-5, with 11 nucleotides matching TRBD1. Germline loops: CDR1 MNHNY, CDR2 SVGAGI (reference sequence). V lost 1 base to trimming and J lost 5 bases; unmatched junction nucleotides: 3. The CDR3 consists of 15 residues. CDR3 protein: CASSYWGQGGETQYF. The CDR3 DNA reads as TGTGCCAGCAGTTACTGGGGACAGGGGGGCGAGACCCAGTACTTC.

V and J are TRBV6-5 and TRBJ1-1; a weak D match, TRBD1 (6 bases). Germline V gene lookup returns CDR1 MNHEY and CDR2 SVGAGI. This CDR3 comprises 14 residues. With 6 bases removed from V and 0 bases from J, the gap between germline ends came to 11 bases. CDR3 sequence: CASRKGTMNTEAFF. CDR3 DNA sequence: TGTGCCAGCAGGAAGGGGACAATGAACACTGAAGCTTTCTTT.

This chain uses TRBV27 with TRBJ2-5; 8 bases fit TRBD2. The V gene end was trimmed by 5 bases and the J gene end by 4 bases; junction bases not matched to a gene: 6. Germline CDR1 MNHEY, CDR2 SMNVEV (reference sequence). The CDR3 covers 14 residues. The CDR3 bases are TGTGCCAGCAGTCTGACTAGCGTGGCAGAGACCCAGTACTTC. This codes for CASSLTSVAETQYF.

The J gene is TRBJ2-3, the V gene TRBV5-1; possible D gene TRBD2, 8 bases. This CDR3 is built from 15 residues. V was trimmed by 3 bases and J by 4 bases, leaving 15 bases between them. In germline, CDR1 is SGHRS, CDR2 YFSETQ. CDR3 in amino acids: CASSWGTAGADTQYF. As DNA, the CDR3 is TGCGCCAGCAGCTGGGGGACAGCGGGGGCAGATACGCAGTATTTT.

The chain links TRBV7-2 to TRBJ1-2, with D perhaps TRBD1 (6 bases). The CDR3 totals 14 residues. The ends were cut back, 4 bases at V and 4 bases at J, with 13 bases in the middle. The germline gives CDR1 SGHTA, CDR2 FQGNSA. This CDR3 is CASSSTPDSYGYTF. For the CDR3, the DNA is TGTGCCAGCAGCTCTACTCCGGACAGCTATGGCTACACCTTC.

The chain carries TRBV18 and TRBJ2-3; D perhaps matches TRBD1 (5 bases). This CDR3 is built from 14 residues. Trimming took off 5 bases at V and 6 bases at J, with 15 bases between the two ends. The V gene's germline CDR1 is KGHSH and CDR2 LQKENI. CDR3 coding DNA: TGTGCCAGCTCATCCCCAGGGTCGAGGGATACGCAGTATTTT. This encodes CASSSPGSRDTQYF.

This clone appeared a few times. This likely traces to a read error, being one base from a far larger clone. The genes are TRBV7-6 and TRBJ1-2; tentative D call: TRBD1 (6 bases). CDR1 and CDR2 (germline): SGHVS, FNYEAQ. CDR3 length equals 15 residues. The ends were cut back, 7 bases at V and 2 bases at J, with 17 bases in the middle. The CDR3 loop is CASTSQGSGNYGYTF. CDR3 nucleotides: TGTGCCAGCACCTCACAGGGATCGGGGAACTATGGCTACACCTTC.

The rearrangement uses TRBV27 and TRBJ2-7; D unresolved. The CDR3 length is 15 residues. The V end was cut by 6 bases, the J end by 3 bases, with 18 bases between. Germline V lookup: CDR1 MNHEY, CDR2 SMNVEV (reference sequence). The CDR3 spells CASRVGDNPIYEQYF. In DNA form, the CDR3 reads TGTGCCAGCAGGGTAGGCGACAACCCTATCTACGAGCAGTACTTC.

The chain links TRBV9 to TRBJ1-2; the D is unclear. Between the trimmed V and J ends, which lost 0 bases and 5 bases, there was a span of 11 bases. Looked up from germline, CDR1 is SGDLS and CDR2 is YYNGEE. The CDR3 has 14 amino acids. Written as DNA, the CDR3 is TGTGCCAGCAGCGTAGCCGGAGAGGGATATGGCTACACCTTC. As protein: CASSVAGEGYGYTF.

The chain links TRBV5-1 to TRBJ1-1, with D tentatively TRBD1 (6 bases). The CDR3 runs to 16 residues. The germline gives CDR1 SGHRS, CDR2 YFSETQ. Trimming shortened V by 3 bases and J by 1 base, and 16 bases separated the two germline ends. Written as DNA, the CDR3 is TGCGCCAGCAGCTCCCGAGGGGACATTGGGAACACTGAAGCTTTCTTT. This encodes CASSSRGDIGNTEAFF.